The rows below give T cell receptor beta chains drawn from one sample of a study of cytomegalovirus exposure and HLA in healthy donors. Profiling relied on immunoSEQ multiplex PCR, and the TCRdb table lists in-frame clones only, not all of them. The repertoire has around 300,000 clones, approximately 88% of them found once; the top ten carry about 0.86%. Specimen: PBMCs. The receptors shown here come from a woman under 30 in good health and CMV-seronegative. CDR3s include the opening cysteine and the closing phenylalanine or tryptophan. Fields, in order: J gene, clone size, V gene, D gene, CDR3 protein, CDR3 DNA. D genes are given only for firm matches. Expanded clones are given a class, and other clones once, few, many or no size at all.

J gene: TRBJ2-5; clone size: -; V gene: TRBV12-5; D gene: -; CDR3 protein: CASGHGLEETQYF; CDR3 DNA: TGTGCTAGTGGTCACGGGTTAGAAGAGACCCAGTACTTC
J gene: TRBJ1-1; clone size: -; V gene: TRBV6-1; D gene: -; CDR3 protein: CASSEWGGSKAFF; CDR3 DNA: TGTGCCAGCAGTGAGTGGGGGGGGTCAAAAGCTTTCTTT
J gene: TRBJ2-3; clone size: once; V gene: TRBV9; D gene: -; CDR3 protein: CASSVGGRMDTQYF; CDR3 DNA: TGTGCCAGCAGCGTAGGAGGGAGAATGGATACGCAGTATTTT
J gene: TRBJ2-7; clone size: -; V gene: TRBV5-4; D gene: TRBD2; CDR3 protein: CASSIGLAGSYEQYF; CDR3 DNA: TGTGCCAGCAGCATCGGACTAGCGGGATCCTACGAGCAGTACTTC
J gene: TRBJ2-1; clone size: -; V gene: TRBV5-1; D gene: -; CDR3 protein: CASSLTYSGPSSYNEQFF; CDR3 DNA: TGCGCCAGCAGCTTGACCTATAGCGGACCTAGCTCCTACAATGAGCAGTTCTTC
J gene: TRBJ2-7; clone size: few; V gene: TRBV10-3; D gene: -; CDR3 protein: CAISERERSYEQYF; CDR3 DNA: TGTGCCATCAGTGAGCGGGAGAGGTCCTACGAGCAGTACTTC
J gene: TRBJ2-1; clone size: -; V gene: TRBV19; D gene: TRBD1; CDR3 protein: CASMTGLNEQFF; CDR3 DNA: TGTGCCAGCATGACAGGGCTTAATGAGCAGTTCTTC
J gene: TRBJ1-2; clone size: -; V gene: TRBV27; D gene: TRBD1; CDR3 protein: CASSPGGGYGYTF; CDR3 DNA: TGTGCCAGCAGTCCAGGGGGCGGCTATGGCTACACCTTC
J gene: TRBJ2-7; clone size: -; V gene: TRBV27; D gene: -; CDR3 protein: CASSLFSRARDGYEQYF; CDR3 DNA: TGTGCCAGCAGTTTATTTAGCAGGGCTAGGGATGGTTACGAGCAGTACTTC
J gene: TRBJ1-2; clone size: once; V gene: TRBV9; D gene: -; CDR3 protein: CASSVAVSANYGYTF; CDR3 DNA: TGTGCCAGCAGCGTAGCTGTCAGCGCTAACTATGGCTACACCTTC
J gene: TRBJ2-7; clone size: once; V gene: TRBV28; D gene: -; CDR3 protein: CASSLHAVSYEQYF; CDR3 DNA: TGTGCCAGCAGCCTACACGCGGTCTCCTACGAGCAGTACTTC
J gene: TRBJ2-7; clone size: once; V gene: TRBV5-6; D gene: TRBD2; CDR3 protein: CASSPGTSGISSYEQYF; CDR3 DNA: TGTGCCAGCAGCCCCGGGACTAGCGGGATCAGCTCCTACGAGCAGTACTTC
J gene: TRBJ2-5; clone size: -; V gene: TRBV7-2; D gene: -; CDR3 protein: CASSPVVVGETQYF; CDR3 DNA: TGTGCCAGCAGCCCCGTCGTGGTGGGCGAGACCCAGTACTTC
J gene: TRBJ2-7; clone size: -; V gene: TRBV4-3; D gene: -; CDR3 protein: CASSQGRGLYEQYF; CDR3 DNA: TGCGCCAGCAGCCAAGGTCGAGGACTCTACGAGCAGTACTTC
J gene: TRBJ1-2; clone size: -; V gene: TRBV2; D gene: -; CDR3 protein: CASSEATRDYGYTF; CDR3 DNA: TGTGCCAGCAGTGAAGCCACCAGGGACTATGGCTACACCTTC
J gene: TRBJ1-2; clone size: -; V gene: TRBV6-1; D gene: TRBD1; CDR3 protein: CASRESGGGYGYTF; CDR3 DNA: TGTGCCAGCAGGGAATCAGGGGGCGGCTATGGCTACACCTTC
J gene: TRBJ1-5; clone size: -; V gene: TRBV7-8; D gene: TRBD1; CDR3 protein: CASSLAPRGGNQPQHF; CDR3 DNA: TGTGCCAGCAGCTTAGCCCCCAGGGGGGGCAATCAGCCCCAGCATTTT
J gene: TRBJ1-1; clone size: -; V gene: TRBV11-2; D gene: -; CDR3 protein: CASSTRGGAEAFF; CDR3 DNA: TGTGCCAGCAGCACGAGGGGGGGGGCTGAAGCTTTCTTT
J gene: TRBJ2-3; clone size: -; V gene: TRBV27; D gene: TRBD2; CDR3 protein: CASRIAGGPDTQYF; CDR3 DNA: TGTGCCAGCAGGATAGCGGGAGGCCCAGATACGCAGTATTTT
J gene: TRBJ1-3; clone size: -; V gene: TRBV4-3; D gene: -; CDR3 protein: CASSQDFRSSGNTIYF; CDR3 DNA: TGCGCCAGCAGCCAAGATTTCAGGTCGTCTGGAAACACCATATATTTT
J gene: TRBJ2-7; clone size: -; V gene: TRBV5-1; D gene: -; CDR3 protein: CASSPRPGQGTYEQYF; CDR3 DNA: TGCGCCAGCAGCCCTCGGCCGGGGCAGGGGACCTACGAGCAGTACTTC
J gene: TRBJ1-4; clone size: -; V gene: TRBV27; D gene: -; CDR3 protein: CASSSWAGGAEKLFF; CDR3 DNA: TGTGCCAGCAGTTCATGGGCCGGAGGAGCAGAAAAACTGTTTTTT
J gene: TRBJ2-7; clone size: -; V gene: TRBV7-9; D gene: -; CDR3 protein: CASSLGWGQFYEQYF; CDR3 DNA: TGTGCCAGCAGCTTAGGTTGGGGGCAGTTCTACGAGCAGTACTTC
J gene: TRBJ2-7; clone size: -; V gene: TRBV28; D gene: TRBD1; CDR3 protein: CASSPGTAISYEQYF; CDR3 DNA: TGTGCCAGCAGTCCAGGGACAGCCATCTCCTACGAGCAGTACTTC
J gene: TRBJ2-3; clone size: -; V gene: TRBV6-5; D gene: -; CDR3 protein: CASSYPGLDTQYF; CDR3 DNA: TGTGCCAGCAGTTACCCGGGACTAGATACGCAGTATTTT
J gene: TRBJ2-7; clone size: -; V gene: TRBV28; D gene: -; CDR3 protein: CASSPTTGNVLPYEQYF; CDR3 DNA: TGTGCCAGCAGTCCAACAACAGGGAACGTCCTCCCCTACGAGCAGTACTTC
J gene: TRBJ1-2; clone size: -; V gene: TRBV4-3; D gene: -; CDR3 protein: CASTRSKGDGYTF; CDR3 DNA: TGCGCCAGCACAAGATCAAAGGGGGATGGCTACACCTTC
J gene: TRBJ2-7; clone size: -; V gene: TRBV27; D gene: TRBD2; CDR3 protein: CATAGLAGVQSNEQYF; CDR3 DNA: TGTGCCACCGCCGGACTAGCGGGAGTCCAGAGTAACGAGCAGTACTTC